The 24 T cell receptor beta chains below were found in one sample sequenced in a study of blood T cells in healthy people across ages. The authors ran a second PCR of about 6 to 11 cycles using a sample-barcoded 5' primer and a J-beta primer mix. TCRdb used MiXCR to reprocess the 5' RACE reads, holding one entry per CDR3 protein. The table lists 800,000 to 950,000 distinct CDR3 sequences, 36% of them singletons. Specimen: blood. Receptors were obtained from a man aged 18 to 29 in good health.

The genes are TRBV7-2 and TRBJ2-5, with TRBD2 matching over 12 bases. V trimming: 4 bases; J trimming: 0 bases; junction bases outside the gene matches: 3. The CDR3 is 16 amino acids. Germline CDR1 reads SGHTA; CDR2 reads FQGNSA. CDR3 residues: CASSSLAGGYQETQYF. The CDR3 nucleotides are TGTGCCAGCAGCTCTCTAGCGGGGGGGTACCAAGAGACCCAGTACTTC.

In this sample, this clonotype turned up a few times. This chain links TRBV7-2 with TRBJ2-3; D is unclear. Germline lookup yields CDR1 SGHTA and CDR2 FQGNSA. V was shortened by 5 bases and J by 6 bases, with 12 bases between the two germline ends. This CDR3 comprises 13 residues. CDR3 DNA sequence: TGTGCCAGCAGCGCCCGACTTCAGGATACGCAGTATTTT. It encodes CASSARLQDTQYF.

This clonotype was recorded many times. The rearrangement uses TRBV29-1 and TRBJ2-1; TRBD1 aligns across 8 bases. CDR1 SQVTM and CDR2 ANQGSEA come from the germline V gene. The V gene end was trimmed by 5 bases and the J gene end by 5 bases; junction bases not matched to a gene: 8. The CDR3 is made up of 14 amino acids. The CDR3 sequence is CSVSRTGFNNEQFF. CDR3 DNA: TGCAGCGTTAGCAGGACAGGGTTCAACAATGAGCAGTTCTTC.

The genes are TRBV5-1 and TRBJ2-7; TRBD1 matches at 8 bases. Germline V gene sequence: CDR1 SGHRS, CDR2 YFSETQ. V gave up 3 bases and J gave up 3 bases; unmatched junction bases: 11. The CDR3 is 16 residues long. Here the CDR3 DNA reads TGCGCCAGCAGCTCGAGCAATCAAACAGGGGGCTACGAGCAGTACTTC. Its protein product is CASSSSNQTGGYEQYF.

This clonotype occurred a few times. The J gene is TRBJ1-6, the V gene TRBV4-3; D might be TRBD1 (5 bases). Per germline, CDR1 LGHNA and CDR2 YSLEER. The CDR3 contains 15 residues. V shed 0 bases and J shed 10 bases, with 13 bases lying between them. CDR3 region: CASSQERGVGSPLHF. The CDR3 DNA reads TGCGCCAGCAGCCAAGAGAGGGGCGTCGGATCACCCCTCCACTTT.

CDR3 sequence: CASRRSETGDNNEQFF. CDR3 DNA: TGCGCCAGCAGAAGATCGGAAACGGGAGACAACAATGAGCAGTTCTTC. The V call is TRBV10-2, the J call TRBJ2-1, with a tentative D call TRBD2 (6 bases). CDR3 size: 16 residues. The germline V and J ends were trimmed by 6 bases and 5 bases, with 20 bases remaining between them. CDR1 WSHSY and CDR2 SAAADI come from the germline V gene.

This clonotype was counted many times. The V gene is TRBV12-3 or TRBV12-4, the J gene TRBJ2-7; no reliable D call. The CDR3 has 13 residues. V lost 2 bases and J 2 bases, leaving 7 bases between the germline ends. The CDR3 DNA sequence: TGTGCCAGCAGTTTAACCAGAGCCTACGAGCAGTACTTC. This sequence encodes CASSLTRAYEQYF.

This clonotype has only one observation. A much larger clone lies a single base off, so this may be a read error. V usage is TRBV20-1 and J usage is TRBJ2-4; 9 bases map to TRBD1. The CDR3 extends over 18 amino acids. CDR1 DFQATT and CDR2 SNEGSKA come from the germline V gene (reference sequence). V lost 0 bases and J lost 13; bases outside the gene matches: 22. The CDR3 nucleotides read TGCAGTGCTAGAGATCGGACAGGGGATTTTTCCCCCTCCTACAAGCAGTACTTC. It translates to CSARDRTGDFSPSYKQYF.

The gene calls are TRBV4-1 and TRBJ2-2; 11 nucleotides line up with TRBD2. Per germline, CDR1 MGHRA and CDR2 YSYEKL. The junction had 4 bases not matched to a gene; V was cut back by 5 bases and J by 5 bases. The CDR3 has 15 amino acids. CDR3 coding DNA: TGCGCCAGCAGCTTCGTAGCGGGGGGGACCGGGGAGCTGTTTTTT. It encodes CASSFVAGGTGELFF.

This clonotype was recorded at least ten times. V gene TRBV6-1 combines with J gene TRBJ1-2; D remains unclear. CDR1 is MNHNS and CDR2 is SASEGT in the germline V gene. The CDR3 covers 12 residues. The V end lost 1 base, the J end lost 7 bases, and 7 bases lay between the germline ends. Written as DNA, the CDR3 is TGTGCCAGCAGTGAAGTGGGAAGTGGCTACACCTTC. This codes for CASSEVGSGYTF.

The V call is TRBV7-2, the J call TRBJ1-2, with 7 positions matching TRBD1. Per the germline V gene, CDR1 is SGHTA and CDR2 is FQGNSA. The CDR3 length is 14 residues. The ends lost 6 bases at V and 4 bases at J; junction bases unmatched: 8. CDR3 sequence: CASSLKTGLYGYTF. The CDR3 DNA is TGTGCCAGCAGTCTGAAGACAGGGCTCTATGGCTACACCTTC.

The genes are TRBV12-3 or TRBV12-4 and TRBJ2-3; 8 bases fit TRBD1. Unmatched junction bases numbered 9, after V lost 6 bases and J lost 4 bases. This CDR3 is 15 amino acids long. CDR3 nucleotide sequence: TGTGCCAGCAGCCCGTACGGACAGGGAGCAGATACGCAGTATTTT. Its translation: CASSPYGQGADTQYF.

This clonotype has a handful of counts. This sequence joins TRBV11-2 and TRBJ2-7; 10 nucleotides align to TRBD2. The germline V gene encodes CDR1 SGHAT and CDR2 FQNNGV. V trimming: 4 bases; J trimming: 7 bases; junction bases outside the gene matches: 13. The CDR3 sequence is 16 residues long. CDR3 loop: CASSYQRGGFFNEQYF. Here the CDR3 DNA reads TGTGCCAGCAGCTATCAGCGGGGGGGCTTCTTCAATGAGCAGTACTTC.

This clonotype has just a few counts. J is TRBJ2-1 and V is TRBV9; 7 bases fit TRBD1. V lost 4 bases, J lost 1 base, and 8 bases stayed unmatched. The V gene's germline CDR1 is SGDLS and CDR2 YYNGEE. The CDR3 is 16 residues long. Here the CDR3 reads CASSFSGTESYNEQFF. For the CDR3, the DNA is TGTGCCAGCAGCTTTTCCGGGACAGAATCCTACAATGAGCAGTTCTTC.

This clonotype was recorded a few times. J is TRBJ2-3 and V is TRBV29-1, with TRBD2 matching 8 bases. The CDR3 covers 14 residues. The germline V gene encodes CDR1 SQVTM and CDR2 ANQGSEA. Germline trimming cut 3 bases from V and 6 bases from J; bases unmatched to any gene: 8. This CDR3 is CSVDRGGARDTQYF. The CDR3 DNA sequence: TGCAGCGTTGATCGGGGGGGGGCTAGGGATACGCAGTATTTT.

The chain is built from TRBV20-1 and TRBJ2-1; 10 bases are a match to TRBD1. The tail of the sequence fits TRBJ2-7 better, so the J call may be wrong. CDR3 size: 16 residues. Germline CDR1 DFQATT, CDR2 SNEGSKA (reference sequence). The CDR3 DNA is TGCAGTGCCTCCGTTACCGGGACAGGGGAATACAATGAGCAGTACTTC. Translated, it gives CSASVTGTGEYNEQYF.

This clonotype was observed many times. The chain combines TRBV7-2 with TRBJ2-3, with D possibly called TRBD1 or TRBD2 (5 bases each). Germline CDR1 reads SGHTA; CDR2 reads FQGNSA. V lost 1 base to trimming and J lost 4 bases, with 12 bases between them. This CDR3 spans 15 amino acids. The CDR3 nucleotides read TGTGCCAGCAGCTTAGGAGCATTGGGGGCAGATACGCAGTATTTT. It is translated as CASSLGALGADTQYF.

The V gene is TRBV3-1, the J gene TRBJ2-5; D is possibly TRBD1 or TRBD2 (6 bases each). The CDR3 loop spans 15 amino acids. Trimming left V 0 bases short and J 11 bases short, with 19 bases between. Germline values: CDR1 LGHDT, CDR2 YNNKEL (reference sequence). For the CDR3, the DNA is TGTGCCAGCAGCCAAGACCCTCGGGGGCTAAATGAGCAGTACTTC. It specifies CASSQDPRGLNEQYF.

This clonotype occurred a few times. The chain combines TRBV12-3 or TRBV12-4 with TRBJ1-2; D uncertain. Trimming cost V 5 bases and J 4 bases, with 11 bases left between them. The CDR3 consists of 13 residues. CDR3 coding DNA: TGTGCCAGCAGTGTCGGTTCGGGCTATGGCTACACCTTC. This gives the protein CASSVGSGYGYTF.

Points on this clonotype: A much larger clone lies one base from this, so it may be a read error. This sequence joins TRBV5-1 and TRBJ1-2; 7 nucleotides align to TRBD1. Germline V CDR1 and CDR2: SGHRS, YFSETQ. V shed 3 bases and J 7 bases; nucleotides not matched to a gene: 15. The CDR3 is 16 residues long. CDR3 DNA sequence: TGCGCCAGCAGCTCAAACCCGGGACAGCGCACGACTGGCTACACCTTC. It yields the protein CASSSNPGQRTTGYTF.

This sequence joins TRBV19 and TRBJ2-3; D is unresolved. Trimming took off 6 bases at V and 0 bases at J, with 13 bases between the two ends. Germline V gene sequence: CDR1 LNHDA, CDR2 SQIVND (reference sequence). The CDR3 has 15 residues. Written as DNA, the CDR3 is TGTGCCAGTAGAGGAGCGTTGACTAGCACAGATACGCAGTATTTT. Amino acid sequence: CASRGALTSTDTQYF.

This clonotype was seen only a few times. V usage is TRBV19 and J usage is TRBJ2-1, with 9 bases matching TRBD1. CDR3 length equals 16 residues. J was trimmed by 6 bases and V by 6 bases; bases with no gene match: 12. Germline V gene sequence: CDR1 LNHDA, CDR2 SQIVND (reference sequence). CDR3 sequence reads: CASSPTGTGKFNEQFF. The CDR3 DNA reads TGTGCCAGTAGCCCCACCGGGACAGGGAAGTTCAATGAGCAGTTCTTC.

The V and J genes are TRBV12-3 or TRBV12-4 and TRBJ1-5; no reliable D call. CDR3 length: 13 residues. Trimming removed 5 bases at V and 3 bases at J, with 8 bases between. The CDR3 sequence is CASSIDYNQPQHF. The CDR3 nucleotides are TGTGCCAGCAGTATAGACTACAATCAGCCCCAGCATTTT.

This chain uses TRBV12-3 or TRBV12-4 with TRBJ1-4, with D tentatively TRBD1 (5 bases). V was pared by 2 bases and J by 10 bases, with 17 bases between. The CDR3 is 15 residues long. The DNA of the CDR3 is TGTGCCAGCAGTTTACGGCGTAACCACCAGGGAAAACTGTTTTTT. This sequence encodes CASSLRRNHQGKLFF.